A single T cell receptor (beta chain) is shown here with its context. Its antigen is unknown. No quality values exist for individual bases; no much larger clone is one base distant. The data originate from a study of blood T cells in healthy people across ages (dated by TCRdb to between 2015 and 2017). Concerning the study at large: In model experiments, roughly one uniquely barcoded TCR beta cDNA molecule per two T cells was captured by template switching. To track age-related changes in TCR beta repertoire diversity, the study relied on deep sequencing normalized with unique cDNA molecular identifiers. To avoid experimental bias, donors of different ages were randomly spread across the sequencing lanes. The donors were split into four age groups: young (average 16 years), middle-aged (around 37), aged (62) and long-lived (roughly 86). For two donors (one aged 18 to 29 and one aged 80 or older), the study analyzed two additional independent replicas of 1 million unique cDNA reads from the same blood draw.

The donors were roughly 38 Caucasian individuals from Russia, aged roughly 6 to 90 years, who were systemically healthy. Roughly 10 milliliters of peripheral blood were drawn from each donor into EDTA-treated Vacutainer tubes. Ficoll-Paque density-gradient centrifugation was used to isolate PBMCs, with at least 6.5 million obtained per sample. Trizol reagent was used to extract total RNA from the PBMCs, yielding at least 6 micrograms per sample. Naive CD45RAhigh/CD27high T cell percentages were measured by flow cytometry on a PBMC aliquot from every donor. The library relied on 5' RACE. TCRdb shows the sequencer as Illumina HiSeq 2500. A second PCR of about 6 to 11 cycles was performed with a sample-barcoded 5' primer and a J-beta primer mix. A unique molecular identifier was introduced onto each TCR beta cDNA molecule by a template-switch 5' adaptor carrying 12 random nucleotides. Each sample yielded at least 3 million CDR3-containing paired-end reads. First-strand cDNA synthesis was performed from all RNA using the Mint cDNA synthesis kit, with priming by a TRBC-specific oligonucleotide. Following uracil-DNA glycosylase treatment, a first 18-cycle PCR with universal primers M1SS and BC2_uni_R was performed on all cDNA. In the source study's methods: Each sample was normalized by randomly selecting 1 million high-quality reads, each carrying a distinct molecular identifier. Instead of being binned into consensus sequences, reads with shared molecular identifiers were discarded. CDR3 identification, clonotype clustering and error correction used MiTCR with a Q25 quality threshold and the strictest error-elimination algorithm. A nonparametric unseen species model with Euler transformation was used to estimate a lower bound on total TCR beta diversity. TCRdb reworked the public reads: Q25 trimming with fastp, MiXCR clone assembly, productive beta chains retained. Under each unique CDR3 protein, matching rows form one entry showing the most common genes and DNA. V and J calls and clone size were set by TCRdb, not the authors. The sample data list around 670,000 distinct CDR3 sequences, and approximately 30% of these were observed just once. The ten largest account for around 16% of the sample.

Study-level results and caveats: As age increased, observed TCR beta diversity per million T cells dropped in a roughly linear way, and a significant reduction was already evident by age 40. Observed TCR beta diversity correlated strongly with the percentage of naive T cells measured by flow cytometry. Because donor CMV infection status was unknown, age-related changes in expanded clonotypes were potentially confounded. Estimates of total diversity from one million sequenced T cells were regarded as lower bounds and underestimates. Compared with the aged group, more naive CD4+ T cells, fewer expanded clones and increased TCR diversity were shown by the long-lived group, suggesting age selection. Since profiling was done on bulk unsorted PBMCs, naive and antigen-experienced compartments could not be conclusively compared.

V ends up 5 bases short and J 13 bases short, with an unmatched junction base count of 16. The germline V gene gives CDR1 as LGHNT and CDR2 as FRNRAP. Inclusive of the bounding cysteine and phenylalanine, the CDR3 is 15 residues long. Only the CDR3 part of the read is kept: 45 bases, read in frame from the first base. The TCR was taken from an elderly woman in good health. The V gene is TRBV12-5 and the J gene is TRBJ2-1; the junction holds 8 bases that match TRBD2. Sequencing was done on a sample of blood. The CDR3 sequence is CASGPGGGGSETQFF. The DNA is as follows: TGTGCTAGTGGTCCCGGGGGGGGAGGGTCAGAGACCCAGTTCTTC.